A few counts support the clone carrying this TCR beta chain. The antigen remains undetermined. This record comes from a study of human T cells and chemical hapten exposure. Study-wide findings and caveats: Large CDR3 similarity clusters arose significantly more often from expanded TCRs than from controls.

V lost 0 bases and J 7 bases, leaving 14 bases between the germline ends. The CDR3 sequence is 15 residues long. Per the germline V gene, CDR1 is SGHKS and CDR2 is YYEKEE (reference sequence). Time point reported: pre-sensitization, week 0. Treatment reported: therapeutic diphenylcyclopropenone sensitization with weekly scalp DPC. TCRdb ran MiXCR on the RACE reads and lists one entry per CDR3 protein. Of around 250,000 distinct CDR3 sequences in the sample, about 9% were seen once. This receptor was identified in a woman aged 40-49 years with alopecia areata. Some clones in this sample may be carry-over from other donors' samples. Here the sequenced sample was whole blood, taken in connection with sensitization to the hapten diphenylcyclopropenone (DPC). V is TRBV5-5 and J is TRBJ2-1; either TRBD1 or TRBD2 may supply D (6 bases each). The CDR3 nucleotides are TGTGCCAGCAGCTTGGGCACGGGGGCGGTGAATGAGCAGTTCTTC. Amino acids: CASSLGTGAVNEQFF.